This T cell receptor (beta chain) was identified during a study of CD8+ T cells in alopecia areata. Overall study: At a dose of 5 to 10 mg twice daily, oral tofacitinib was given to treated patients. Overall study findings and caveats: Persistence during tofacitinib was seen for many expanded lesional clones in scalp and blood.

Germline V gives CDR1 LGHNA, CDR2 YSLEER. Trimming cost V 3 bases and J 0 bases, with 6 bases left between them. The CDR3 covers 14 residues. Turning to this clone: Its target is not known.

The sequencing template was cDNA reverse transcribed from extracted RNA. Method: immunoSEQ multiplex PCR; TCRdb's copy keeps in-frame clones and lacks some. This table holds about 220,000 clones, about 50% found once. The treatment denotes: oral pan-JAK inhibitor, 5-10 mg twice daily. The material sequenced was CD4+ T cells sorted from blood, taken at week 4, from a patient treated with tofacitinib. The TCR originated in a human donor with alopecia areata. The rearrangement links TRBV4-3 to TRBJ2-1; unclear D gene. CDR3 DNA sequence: TGCGCCAGCAGCCATCCTAACTCCTACAATGAGCAGTTCTTC. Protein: CASSHPNSYNEQFF.